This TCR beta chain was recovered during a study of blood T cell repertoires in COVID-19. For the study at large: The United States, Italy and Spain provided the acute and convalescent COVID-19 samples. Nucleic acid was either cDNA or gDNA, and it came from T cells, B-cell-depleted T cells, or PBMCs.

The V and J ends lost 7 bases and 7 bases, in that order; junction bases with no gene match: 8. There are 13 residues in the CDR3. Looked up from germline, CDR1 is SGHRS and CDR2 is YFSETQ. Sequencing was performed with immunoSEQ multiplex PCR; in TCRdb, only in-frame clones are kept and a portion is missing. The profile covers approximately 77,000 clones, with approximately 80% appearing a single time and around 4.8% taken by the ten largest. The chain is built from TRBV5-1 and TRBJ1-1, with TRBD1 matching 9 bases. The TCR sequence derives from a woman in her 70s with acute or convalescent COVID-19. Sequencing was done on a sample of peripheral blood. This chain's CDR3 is CASSGQGQGEAFF. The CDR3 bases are TGCGCCAGCTCCGGACAGGGGCAGGGTGAAGCTTTCTTT.